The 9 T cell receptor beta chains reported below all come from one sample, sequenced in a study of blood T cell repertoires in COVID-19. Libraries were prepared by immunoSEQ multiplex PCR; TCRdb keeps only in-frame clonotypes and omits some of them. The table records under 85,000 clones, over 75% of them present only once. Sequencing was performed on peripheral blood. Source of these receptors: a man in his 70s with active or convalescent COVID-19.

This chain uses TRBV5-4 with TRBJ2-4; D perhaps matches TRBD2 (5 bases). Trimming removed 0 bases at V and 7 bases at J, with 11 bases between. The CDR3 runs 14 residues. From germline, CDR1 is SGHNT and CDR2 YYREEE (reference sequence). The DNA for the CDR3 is TGTGCCAGCAGCTTGGCCGCGGGTCACAACATTCAGTACTTC. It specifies CASSLAAGHNIQYF.

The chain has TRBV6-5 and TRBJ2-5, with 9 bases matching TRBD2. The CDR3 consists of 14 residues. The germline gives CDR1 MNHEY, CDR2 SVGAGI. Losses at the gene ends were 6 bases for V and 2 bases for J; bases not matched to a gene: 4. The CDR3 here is CASRVAGDQETQYF. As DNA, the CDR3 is TGTGCCAGCAGAGTAGCGGGGGATCAAGAGACCCAGTACTTC.

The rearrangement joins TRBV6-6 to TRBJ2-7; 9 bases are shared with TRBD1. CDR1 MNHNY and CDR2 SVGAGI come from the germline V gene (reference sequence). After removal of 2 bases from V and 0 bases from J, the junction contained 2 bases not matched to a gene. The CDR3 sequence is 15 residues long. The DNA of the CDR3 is TGTGCCAGCAGTTACACAGGGGGCTCCTCCTACGAGCAGTACTTC. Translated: CASSYTGGSSYEQYF.

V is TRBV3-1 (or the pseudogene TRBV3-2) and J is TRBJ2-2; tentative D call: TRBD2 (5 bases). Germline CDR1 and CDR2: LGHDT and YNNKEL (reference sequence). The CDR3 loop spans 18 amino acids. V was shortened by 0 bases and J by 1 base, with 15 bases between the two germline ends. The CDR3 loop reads CASSQDFSGEMNTGELFF. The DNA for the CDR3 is TGTGCCAGCAGCCAAGATTTCTCCGGGGAGATGAACACCGGGGAGCTGTTTTTT.

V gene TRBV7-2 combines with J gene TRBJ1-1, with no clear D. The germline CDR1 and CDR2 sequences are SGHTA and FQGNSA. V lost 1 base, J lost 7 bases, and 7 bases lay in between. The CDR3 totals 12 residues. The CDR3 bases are TGTGCCAGCAGCTTAGGGCCAGGTGAAGCTTTCTTT. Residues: CASSLGPGEAFF.

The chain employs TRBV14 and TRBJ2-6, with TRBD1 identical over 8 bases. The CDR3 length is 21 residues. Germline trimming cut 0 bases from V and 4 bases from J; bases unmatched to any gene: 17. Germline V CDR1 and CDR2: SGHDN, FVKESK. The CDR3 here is CASSQEGGSARGRAGANVLTF. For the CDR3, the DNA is TGTGCCAGCAGCCAAGAAGGTGGGTCGGCCAGGGGGCGCGCCGGGGCCAACGTCCTGACTTTC.

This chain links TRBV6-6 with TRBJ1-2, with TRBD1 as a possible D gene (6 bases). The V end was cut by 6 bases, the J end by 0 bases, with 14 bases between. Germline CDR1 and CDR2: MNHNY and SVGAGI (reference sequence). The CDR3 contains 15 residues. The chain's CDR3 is CASRLNREANYGYTF. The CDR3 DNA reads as TGTGCCAGCAGGCTCAACAGGGAAGCTAACTATGGCTACACCTTC.

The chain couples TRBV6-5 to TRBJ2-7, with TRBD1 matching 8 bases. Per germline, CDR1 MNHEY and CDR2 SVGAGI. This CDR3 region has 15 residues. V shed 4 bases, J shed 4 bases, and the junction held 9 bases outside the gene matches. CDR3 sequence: CASSSRDRIVYEQYF. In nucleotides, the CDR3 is TGTGCCAGCAGTTCCCGGGACAGGATCGTATACGAGCAGTACTTC.

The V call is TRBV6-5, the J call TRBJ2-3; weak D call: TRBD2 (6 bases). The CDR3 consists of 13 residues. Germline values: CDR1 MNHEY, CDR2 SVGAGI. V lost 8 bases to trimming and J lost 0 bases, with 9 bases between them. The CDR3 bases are TGTGCCAGCTTGGGGACTAGCACAGATACGCAGTATTTT. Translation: CASLGTSTDTQYF.